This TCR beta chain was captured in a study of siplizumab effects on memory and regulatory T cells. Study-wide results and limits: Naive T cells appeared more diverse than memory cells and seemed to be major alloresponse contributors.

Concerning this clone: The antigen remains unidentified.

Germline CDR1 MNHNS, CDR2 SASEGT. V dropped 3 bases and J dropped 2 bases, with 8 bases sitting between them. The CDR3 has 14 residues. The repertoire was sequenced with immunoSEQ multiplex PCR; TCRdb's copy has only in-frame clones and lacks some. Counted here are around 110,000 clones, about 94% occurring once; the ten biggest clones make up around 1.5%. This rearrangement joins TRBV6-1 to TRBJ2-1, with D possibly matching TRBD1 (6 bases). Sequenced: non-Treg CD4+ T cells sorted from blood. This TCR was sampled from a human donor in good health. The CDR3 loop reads CASSEGTTYNEQFF. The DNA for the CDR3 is TGTGCCAGCAGTGAGGGGACAACCTACAATGAGCAGTTCTTC.